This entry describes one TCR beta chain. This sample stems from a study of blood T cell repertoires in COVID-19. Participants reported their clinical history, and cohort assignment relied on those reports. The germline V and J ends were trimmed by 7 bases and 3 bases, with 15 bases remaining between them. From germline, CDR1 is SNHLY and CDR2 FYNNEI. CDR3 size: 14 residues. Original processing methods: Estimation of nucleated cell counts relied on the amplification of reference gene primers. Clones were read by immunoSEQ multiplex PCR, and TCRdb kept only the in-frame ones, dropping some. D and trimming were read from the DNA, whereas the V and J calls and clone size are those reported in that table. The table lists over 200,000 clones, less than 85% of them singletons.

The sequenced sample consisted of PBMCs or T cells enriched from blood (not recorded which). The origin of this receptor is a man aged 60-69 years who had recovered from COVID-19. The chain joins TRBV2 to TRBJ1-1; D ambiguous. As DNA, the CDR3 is TGTGCCAGCAAGAAGAGGGTCGAAGACACTGAAGCTTTCTTT. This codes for CASKKRVEDTEAFF.